This record covers a single T cell receptor (beta chain). In this sample, this clonotype turned up many times. Its specific antigen is unknown. Base qualities are missing; no much larger clone stands one base away. V is pruned by 6 bases and J by 3 bases, leaving 7 bases of the junction without a gene match. CDR1 and CDR2 are drawn from the germline V gene (reference sequence): MNHEY, SMNVEV. Spanning cysteine to phenylalanine, the CDR3 consists of 15 amino acids. Just CDR3 DNA is preserved here, 45 bases in frame from base 1. The data are from a study of blood T cells in healthy people across ages (dated by TCRdb to the mid-2010s). Concerning the study at large: In model experiments, template switching captured about one uniquely barcoded TCR beta cDNA molecule for every two T cells. The study measured age-related changes in TCR beta repertoire diversity using deep sequencing normalized with unique cDNA molecular identifiers. Donors were grouped into four age groups: young (average roughly 17 years), middle-aged (39), aged (62) and long-lived (about 89). To avoid experimental bias, donors of different ages were spread randomly across the sequencing lanes. Using the same blood draw, the study looked at two additional independent replicas of 1 million unique cDNA reads for two donors, one aged 18 to 30 and the other aged 80 or older.

Broad study findings and their caveats: Compared with the aged group, more naive CD4+ T cells, fewer expanded clones and increased TCR diversity were shown by the long-lived group, suggesting age selection. Because profiling used bulk unsorted PBMCs, naive and antigen-experienced compartments could not be compared conclusively. The CMV infection status of donors was not known, potentially confounding age-related changes in expanded clonotypes. Total diversity estimates from one million sequenced T cells were considered lower bounds and underestimates. Observed TCR beta diversity per million T cells fell roughly linearly with age, and a significant reduction was already apparent by age roughly 40. A strong correlation was found between observed TCR beta diversity and the percentage of naive T cells measured by flow cytometry.

Library generation was performed with 5' RACE. TCRdb names Illumina HiSeq 2500 as the instrument used. A second 7 to 11 cycle PCR used a sample-barcoded 5' primer and a J-beta primer mix. A template-switch 5' adaptor carrying 12 random nucleotides introduced a unique molecular identifier onto each TCR beta cDNA molecule. At least 2.5 million CDR3-containing paired-end reads were obtained from each sample. First-strand cDNA was synthesized from all RNA with the Mint cDNA synthesis kit, primed by a TRBC-specific oligonucleotide. All cDNA was treated with uracil-DNA glycosylase and then went through a first 18-cycle PCR with the universal primers M1SS and BC2_uni_R. The paper's data handling went like this. For normalization, 1 million high-quality reads were randomly selected from each sample, with every read carrying a distinct molecular identifier. Instead of being binned into consensus sequences, reads that shared molecular identifiers were thrown out. CDR3 identification, clonotype clustering and error correction used MiTCR with a Q25 quality threshold and the strictest error-elimination algorithm. A nonparametric unseen species model with Euler transformation was used to estimate a lower bound on total TCR beta diversity. The raw public data were reprocessed by TCRdb itself: fastp quality trimming at Q25, MiXCR clonotype calling, in-frame beta chains only. Every CDR3 protein is listed once, alongside the most common genes and DNA of its rows. The V and J calls come from TCRdb's annotation, not from the publication. For this sample the table gives 1.5 million to 2 million distinct CDR3 sequences, of which 28% were detected only once. The ten largest make up about 8% of the sample.

The donors were 40 or so Caucasian individuals from Russia, aged roughly 6 to 100 years, who were systemically healthy. About 9.6 milliliters of peripheral blood were collected from each donor into EDTA-treated Vacutainer tubes. Ficoll-Paque density-gradient centrifugation was used to isolate PBMCs, with at least 7 million per sample. Total RNA, at least 5.5 micrograms per sample, was extracted from PBMCs with Trizol reagent. Naive CD45RAhigh/CD27high T cell percentages were measured by flow cytometry on a PBMC aliquot from every donor. Recombination connected TRBV27 to TRBJ2-1, and TRBD1 aligns with 8 junction nucleotides. The sequence came from a woman aged 25 to 39 in good health. What was sequenced was blood. For the CDR3, the sequence is CASSSPGTGYNEQFF. In nucleotides, the sequence is TGTGCCAGCAGCTCTCCCGGGACAGGCTACAATGAGCAGTTCTTC.